These T cell receptor beta chains were read from a single sample in a study of PD-1 blockade in classical Hodgkin lymphoma. This table comes from immunoSEQ multiplex PCR, and its TCRdb copy is limited to in-frame clones, with some not included. The sample consists of approximately 9,300 clones, roughly 84% of them appearing once. This specimen was CD4+ T cells from blood, taken before the fourth cycle of nivolumab. These receptors came from a human donor with classical Hodgkin lymphoma. CDR3s include the opening cysteine and the closing phenylalanine or tryptophan. D genes are given only for firm matches. For some rows the clone size is stated as once, few or many, or as a class when expanded; others skip it.

d_gene	v_gene	j_gene	abundance	CDR3aa	CDR3nt
NA	TRBV6-6	TRBJ1-3	once	CASSYSSRSGNTIYF	TGTGCCAGCAGTTACTCGTCTCGCTCTGGAAACACCATATATTTT
TRBD2	TRBV27	TRBJ2-2	NA	CASSSPGLVGTGELFF	TGTGCCAGCAGTTCACCGGGACTAGTCGGTACCGGGGAGCTGTTTTTT
NA	TRBV6-5	TRBJ2-7	NA	CASSYSTGYSSYEQYF	TGTGCCAGCAGTTACTCGACGGGGTATAGCTCCTACGAGCAGTACTTC
NA	TRBV5-1	TRBJ1-1	NA	CASSWRGMNTEAFF	TGCGCCAGCAGCTGGCGTGGCATGAACACTGAAGCTTTCTTT
NA	TRBV28	TRBJ2-7	NA	CASRSGTGSSYEQYF	TGTGCCAGCAGGTCAGGGACGGGGAGCTCCTACGAGCAGTACTTC
TRBD1	TRBV10-3	TRBJ1-1	NA	CAISGGDRTNTEAFF	TGTGCCATCAGTGGGGGGGACAGAACGAACACTGAAGCTTTCTTT
TRBD1	TRBV7-2	TRBJ2-1	once	CASSRDREDKQFF	TGTGCCAGCAGCCGGGACAGGGAGGATAAGCAGTTCTTC
NA	TRBV9	TRBJ2-2	NA	CASSVLHSGELFF	TGTGCCAGCAGCGTATTGCACTCCGGGGAGCTGTTTTTT
NA	TRBV7-2	TRBJ2-7	NA	CASSYRAEYEQYF	TGTGCCAGCAGTTACCGGGCCGAATACGAGCAGTACTTC
NA	TRBV10-3	TRBJ2-4	NA	CAMGPGNIQYF	TGTGCCATGGGACCGGGAAACATTCAGTACTTC
TRBD1	TRBV10-3	TRBJ1-6	NA	CAIRGQESPLHF	TGTGCCATCAGAGGACAGGAATCACCCCTCCACTTT
NA	TRBV28	TRBJ2-7	NA	CASSFQFYEQYF	TGTGCCAGCAGTTTTCAGTTCTACGAGCAGTACTTC
NA	TRBV4-1	TRBJ2-4	once	CASSQEGNLRGAKNIQYF	TGCGCCAGCAGCCAAGAAGGGAACCTGCGGGGAGCCAAAAACATTCAGTACTTC
NA	TRBV5-6	TRBJ2-2	NA	CASGTVNTGELFF	TGTGCCAGCGGGACTGTAAACACCGGGGAGCTGTTTTTT
TRBD1	TRBV12-5	TRBJ1-1	NA	CASGLELGTGGTEAFF	TGTGCTAGTGGTTTGGAACTAGGGACAGGGGGCACTGAAGCTTTCTTT
TRBD2	TRBV18	TRBJ2-3	NA	CASSQVAGTGTDTQYF	TGTGCCAGCTCACAGGTAGCGGGAACCGGCACAGATACGCAGTATTTT
TRBD1	TRBV12-5	TRBJ2-3	NA	CASGTGQVGADTQYF	TGTGCTAGTGGAACCGGACAGGTGGGGGCAGATACGCAGTATTTT
TRBD2	TRBV9	TRBJ2-5	NA	CASSAQTSGGRETQYF	TGTGCCAGCAGCGCCCAGACTAGCGGGGGGCGGGAGACCCAGTACTTC
NA	TRBV7-2	TRBJ2-7	NA	CASSLAHEGGEQYF	TGTGCCAGCAGCTTAGCGCACGAAGGAGGGGAGCAGTACTTC
TRBD1	TRBV5-1	TRBJ1-4	NA	CASSLRDRSWATNEKLFF	TGCGCCAGCAGCTTACGGGACAGGAGTTGGGCAACTAATGAAAAACTGTTTTTT
NA	TRBV28	TRBJ2-7	NA	CASSPSRAGIYEQYF	TGTGCCAGCAGTCCCTCGAGGGCTGGGATCTACGAGCAGTACTTC
NA	TRBV30	TRBJ2-2	NA	CAWGTGIAGWVNTGELFF	TGTGCCTGGGGGACCGGGATTGCCGGGTGGGTGAACACCGGGGAGCTGTTTTTT
NA	TRBV7-2	TRBJ1-6	NA	CASSLVETGTSYNSPLHF	TGTGCCAGCAGCTTAGTTGAAACCGGGACTTCGTATAATTCACCCCTCCACTTT
NA	TRBV6-4	TRBJ2-2	NA	CASSDIGGTGELFF	TGTGCCAGCAGTGACATCGGCGGCACCGGGGAGCTGTTTTTT